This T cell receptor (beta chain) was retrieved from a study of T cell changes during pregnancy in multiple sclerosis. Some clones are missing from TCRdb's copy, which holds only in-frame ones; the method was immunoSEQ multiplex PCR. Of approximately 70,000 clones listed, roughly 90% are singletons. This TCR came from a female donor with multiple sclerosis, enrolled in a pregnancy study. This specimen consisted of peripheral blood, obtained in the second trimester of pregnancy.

CDR3 sequence (DNA): TGTGCCAGCAGTTTTTCCGGGGGTAATGAAAAACTGTTTTTT. It translates to CASSFSGGNEKLFF. This rearrangement joins TRBV28 to TRBJ1-4; possibly TRBD1 for D (5 bases). The V gene lost 3 bases and the J gene lost 4 bases, with 9 bases spanning the gap. Germline V lookup: CDR1 MDHEN, CDR2 SYDVKM. There are 14 residues in the CDR3.